Shown below are 19 T cell receptor gamma chains from a single sample sequenced in a study of gamma-delta chains in newborns, infants, children. TCRdb re-called the reads using CATT. The data contain approximately 200 gamma-chain clones, 3.5% to 5% of them singletons. The sample consisted of blood. Every receptor here comes from a child who was a newborn, infant or young child, either healthy, febrile or measles-vaccinated (not recorded which).

As regards this clone: This likely traces to a read error, being one base from a far larger clone. The sample carries other DNA sequences with the same CDR3. V gene TRGV9 combines with J gene TRGJP. TCRdb is silent on the J gene; assignment here came from matching the DNA to germline. Germline V gives CDR1 GITISATS, CDR2 ISYDGTV (reference sequence). CDR3 length: 16 residues. J lost 4 bases, V lost 4 bases, and 4 bases had no gene match. Here the CDR3 DNA reads TGTGCCTTGTGGGACCTACAAGAGTTGGGCAAAAAAATCAAGGTATTT. This gives the protein CALWDLQELGKKIKVF.

TRGV9 is the V gene, and the J gene was not called. CDR1 GITISATS and CDR2 ISYDGTV come from the germline V gene (reference sequence). The CDR3 loop spans 18 amino acids. The CDR3 loop reads CACDTVGTGGSLTAQLFF. Written as DNA, the CDR3 is TGTGCCTGTGACACCGTAGGTACTGGGGGATCTTTGACAGCACAACTCTTCTTT.

As to this clone: No DNA is shown, since the ends of the CDR3 on it are uncertain; the CDR3 is the one TCRdb lists. The J segment was not called; the V segment is TRGV9. From its first to its last residue, the CDR3 has 23 amino acids. Germline V gives CDR1 GITISATS, CDR2 ISYDGTV (reference sequence). CDR3 sequence: CACDWGSSWDTRQMFFGTGIKLF.

This clone was observed a few times. TCRdb records a much larger clone's protein for this DNA, with a difference at residue 9 that likely arises from a read error; the protein given is the translation of the DNA. The chain links TRGV9 to TRGJP. TCRdb supplies no J gene; here it was assigned by aligning the nucleotide sequence to germline. This CDR3 spans 14 amino acids. CDR1 and CDR2 from the germline V gene are GITISATS and ISYDGTV (reference sequence). CDR3 coding DNA: TGTGCCTTGTGGAGGGGGTTGGGCGAAAAAATCAAGGTATTT. Translating it yields CALWRGLGEKIKVF.

This clone was recorded a few times. TCRdb assigns this DNA the protein of a much larger clone, which departs from its translation at residue 7; this likely reflects a read error, and the protein shown comes from translating the DNA. The V and J genes are TRGV9 and TRGJP. The J gene is not listed in TCRdb, so it was assigned here from a DNA match to germline. J was trimmed by 9 bases and V by 0 bases; bases with no gene match: 2. The length of the CDR3 is 15 residues. Germline V gene sequence: CDR1 GITISATS, CDR2 ISYDGTV (reference sequence). The CDR3 sequence: CALWEVGLGKKIKVF. DNA of the CDR3: TGTGCCTTGTGGGAGGTGGGGTTGGGCAAAAAAATCAAGGTATTT.

By share of the sample, this clone is hyperexpanded. Other nucleotide sequences from this sample produce the same CDR3. The chain has TRGV9 and TRGJP. Here the J gene was assigned by germline matching of the DNA, as TCRdb has none. J gave up 4 bases and V 4 bases, and 4 bases lay outside the gene matches. From germline, CDR1 is GITISATS and CDR2 ISYDGTV (reference sequence). The CDR3 spans 16 residues. In DNA form, the CDR3 reads TGTGCCTTGTGGGAAGACCAAGAGTTGGGCAAAAAAATCAAGGTATTT. Protein product: CALWEDQELGKKIKVF.

About this clone itself: A read error likely explains why the TCRdb protein, taken from a much larger clone, differs from this DNA's translation at residue 4; the protein shown is translated from the DNA. The chain is built from TRGV9 and TRGJP. TCRdb offers no J gene call, so here the DNA was matched to germline to obtain one. The CDR3 totals 19 residues. Germline CDR1 GITISATS, CDR2 ISYDGTV (reference sequence). The CDR3 DNA is TGTGCCTTGCGGGAGCCGTCAGACCTGCAAGAGTTGGGCAAAAAAATCAAGGTATTT. Amino acid sequence: CALREPSDLQELGKKIKVF.

Comment on this clone: This likely traces to a read error, being one base from a far larger clone. The chain combines TRGV9 with TRGJP. TCRdb offers no J gene call, so here the DNA was matched to germline to obtain one. Germline V gene data show CDR1 as GITISATS and CDR2 as ISYDGTV (reference sequence). The V segment lost 3 bases and the J segment 6 bases; nucleotides outside the gene matches: 2. This CDR3 is built from 15 residues. The CDR3 is CALWEPELGKKIKVF. CDR3 nucleotide sequence: TGTGCCTTGTGGGAGCCAGAGTTGGGCAAAAAAATCAAGGTATTT.

About this clone: A read error likely explains why the TCRdb protein, taken from a much larger clone, differs from this DNA's translation at residue 9; the protein shown is translated from the DNA. The chain links TRGV9 to TRGJP. No J segment appears in TCRdb, so it was assigned here by matching the sequence to germline. This CDR3 is built from 16 residues. Germline V lookup: CDR1 GITISATS, CDR2 ISYDGTV (reference sequence). DNA for the CDR3: TGTGCCTTGTGGGAGGAACAAGAGGTGGGCAAAAAAATCAAGGTATTT. This codes for CALWEEQEVGKKIKVF.

This clone was seen a few times. The protein held in TCRdb is that of a much larger clone and does not match this DNA's translation at residue 10, likely because of a read error; the protein shown is translated from the DNA. The chain couples TRGV9 to TRGJP. TCRdb does not report a J gene; here it was assigned by matching the DNA to germline references. This CDR3 has 16 amino acids. CDR1 and CDR2 from the germline V gene are GITISATS and ISYDGTV (reference sequence). The CDR3: CALWESQELDKKIKVF. DNA of the CDR3: TGTGCCTTGTGGGAGTCTCAAGAGTTGGACAAAAAAATCAAGGTATTT.

Within the sample, this clone is hyperexpanded. The chain links TRGV9 to TRGJP. The J gene is not listed in TCRdb, so it was assigned here from a DNA match to germline. Germline V CDR1 and CDR2: GITISATS, ISYDGTV (reference sequence). The trim removed 1 base at V and 5 bases at J, leaving 2 bases unmatched. The CDR3 runs 16 residues. CDR3 protein: CALWEVKELGKKIKVF. For the CDR3, the DNA is TGTGCCTTGTGGGAGGTAAAAGAGTTGGGCAAAAAAATCAAGGTATTT.

As for this clone: Translating this DNA gives a protein that differs at residue 10 from the TCRdb one, which belongs to a much larger clone; a read error is likely, and the protein shown is this translation. V gene TRGV9 combines with J gene TRGJP. TCRdb lists no J gene, so it was determined here by aligning the DNA to germline. Germline-derived CDR1 and CDR2 are GITISATS and ISYDGTV (reference sequence). CDR3 size: 16 residues. The CDR3 DNA is TGTGCCTTGTGGGAGGTGAGGGAGTTGGACAAAAAAATCAAGGTATTT. As protein: CALWEVRELDKKIKVF.

The J gene is TRGJP2, the V gene TRGV4. The J gene, missing from TCRdb, was assigned here through DNA to germline matching. This CDR3 is 12 amino acids long. Germline V gives CDR1 EGSTGY, CDR2 YDSYTSSV. After removal of 5 bases from V and 7 bases from J, the junction contained 4 bases not matched to a gene. As DNA, the CDR3 is TGTGCCACCTGGGCCCCTGATTGGATCAAGACGTTT. It translates to CATWAPDWIKTF.

By frequency in the sample, this clone is hyperexpanded. The sample contains more than one DNA sequence encoding this CDR3. The J gene is TRGJ1 or TRGJ2, the V gene TRGV3. The J gene is not listed in TCRdb, so it was assigned here from a DNA match to germline. This CDR3 is built from 15 residues. Germline V gives CDR1 VTNTFY, CDR2 YDVSTARD (reference sequence). Trimming took 0 bases from V and 6 from J; bases not matched to a gene: 11. In nucleotides, the CDR3 is TGTGCCACCTGGGACAGGCCGACTTGGGGTTATAAGAAACTCTTT. Translation gives CATWDRPTWGYKKLF.

As to this clone: The TCRdb record carries a much larger clone's protein, which differs from this DNA's translation at residue 4; a read error is the likely cause, and the protein listed here is the DNA translation. This chain connects TRGV9 to TRGJP. TCRdb is silent on the J gene; assignment here came from matching the DNA to germline. This CDR3 contains 16 residues. Germline CDR1 GITISATS, CDR2 ISYDGTV (reference sequence). The CDR3 is CALRDLQELGKKIKVF. Here the CDR3 DNA reads TGTGCCTTGCGGGACTTACAAGAGTTGGGCAAAAAAATCAAGGTATTT.

In the case of this clone: TCRdb's listed protein matches a much larger clone and diverges from this DNA's translation at residue 5, likely through a read error; the protein shown comes from the DNA. The chain carries TRGV9 and TRGJP. The J gene was missing in TCRdb and was found by matching the end of the DNA to germline. The CDR3 runs to 16 residues. V shed 5 bases and J 6 bases; nucleotides not matched to a gene: 7. Germline CDR1 reads GITISATS; CDR2 reads ISYDGTV (reference sequence). CDR3 DNA sequence: TGTGCCTTGTGGGGGGTTGGAGAGTTGGGCAAAAAAATCAAGGTATTT. As protein: CALWGVGELGKKIKVF.

This clone rates as hyperexpanded. Other DNA sequences in this specimen translate into the identical CDR3. J is TRGJ1 or TRGJ2 and V is TRGV3. Assignment of the J gene here rests on matching the DNA to germline, because TCRdb gives none. Germline CDR1 and CDR2: VTNTFY and YDVSTARD (reference sequence). Trimming took 0 bases from V and 2 from J; bases not matched to a gene: 16. The CDR3 contains 18 residues. CDR3: CATWDRLRKGTDYYKKLF. The DNA for the CDR3 is TGTGCCACCTGGGACAGGCTAAGAAAAGGCACGGATTATTATAAGAAACTCTTT.

For this clone: A read error is the likely source, as a far larger clone sits one nucleotide away. V gene TRGV4 combines with J gene TRGJ1 or TRGJ2. TCRdb is silent on the J gene; assignment here came from matching the DNA to germline. Germline CDR1 and CDR2: EGSTGY and YDSYTSSV. The CDR3 is 12 amino acids. V gave up 5 bases and J gave up 8 bases; unmatched junction bases: 9. In DNA form, the CDR3 reads TGTGCCACCTGGGGATTTGATCATAAGAAACTCTTT. The encoded protein is CATWGFDHKKLF.

This clone was observed a handful of times. Translating this DNA gives a protein that differs at residue 8 from the TCRdb one, which belongs to a much larger clone; a read error is likely, and the protein shown is this translation. This chain connects TRGV9 to TRGJP. As TCRdb names no J gene, one was assigned here on the basis of a DNA match to germline. This CDR3 is built from 16 residues. Germline loops: CDR1 GITISATS, CDR2 ISYDGTV (reference sequence). The CDR3 DNA is TGTGCCTTGTGGGAGGAACAAGGGTTGGGCAAAAAAATCAAGGTATTT. It yields the protein CALWEEQGLGKKIKVF.